This T cell receptor (beta chain) was sequenced during a study of blood T cell repertoires in COVID-19. This CDR3 contains 16 residues. J lost 2 bases, V lost 5 bases, and 10 bases had no gene match. Germline V gene lookup returns CDR1 KGHDR and CDR2 SFDVKD. Produced via immunoSEQ multiplex PCR; TCRdb's table is partial and in-frame only. The repertoire holds a few hundred thousand clones, 70% to 90% seen once, with roughly 1.2% in the top ten. This receptor was obtained from a woman aged 40 to 55 with acute COVID-19. Source material: PBMCs or T cells enriched from blood (not recorded which). J is TRBJ2-5 and V is TRBV24-1, with 7 bases matching TRBD1. CDR3 DNA: TGTGCCACCAGTGCGCCGCCGGGACAGCAACAAGAGACCCAGTACTTC. Residues: CATSAPPGQQQETQYF.